This entry lists 27 T cell receptor beta chains sequenced from one sample in a study of T cell responses to AZD1222 COVID-19 vaccine. Here immunoSEQ multiplex PCR was the method, and the copy in TCRdb shows in-frame clones only, minus some. This table holds some 130,000 clones, under 90% found once. The material sequenced was peripheral blood, taken on day 0 of AZD1222 vaccination. The source of these receptors is an adult in good health.

Details on this clone: The sample has other DNA sequences that encode this CDR3 too. This rearrangement joins TRBV7-9 to TRBJ1-2; unclear D gene. Trimming took off 1 base at V and 7 bases at J, with 7 bases between the two ends. The CDR3 covers 12 residues. CDR1 and CDR2 (germline): SEHNR, FQNEAQ (reference sequence). As DNA, the CDR3 is TGTGCCAGCAGCTTAGGGACGGCTGGCTACACCTTC. Translating it yields CASSLGTAGYTF. Using reference TRBV7-9 and TRBJ1-2 for the parts outside the CDR3, the full variable domain is DTGVSQNPRHKITKRGQNVTFRCDPISEHNRLYWYRQTLGQGPEFLTYFQNEAQLEKSRLLSDRFSAERPKGSFSTLEIQRTEQGDSAMYLCASSLGTAGYTFGSGTRLTVV.

The chain carries TRBV10-3 and TRBJ1-4, with 7 bases that match TRBD1. Germline CDR1 reads ENHRY; CDR2 reads SYGVKD. Trimming removed 10 bases from V and 5 bases from J; junction bases left unmatched: 7. The CDR3 consists of 13 residues. The CDR3 region is CATADRENEKLFF. The CDR3 DNA sequence: TGTGCCACAGCCGACAGGGAGAATGAAAAACTGTTTTTT.

V usage is TRBV28 and J usage is TRBJ2-1; D is ambiguous. Germline CDR1 and CDR2: MDHEN and SYDVKM. CDR3 length equals 13 residues. V shed 3 bases and J shed 2 bases, with 5 bases lying between them. CDR3 sequence: CASSFYAYNEQFF. The CDR3 coding sequence is TGTGCCAGCAGTTTTTACGCCTACAATGAGCAGTTCTTC.

This chain connects TRBV4-1 to TRBJ1-3, with 8 bases lining up with TRBD1. Losses at the gene ends were 4 bases for V and 8 bases for J; bases not matched to a gene: 7. This CDR3 contains 14 residues. Germline values: CDR1 MGHRA, CDR2 YSYEKL. CDR3 in DNA: TGCGCCAGCAGCCCCCAGGGACAGGTTGACACCATATATTTT. This sequence encodes CASSPQGQVDTIYF.

V gene TRBV7-3 combines with J gene TRBJ2-1; D could derive from TRBD1 or TRBD2 (5 bases each). V was pared by 6 bases and J by 0 bases, with 18 bases between. The CDR3 consists of 17 residues. Per germline, CDR1 SGHTA and CDR2 FQGTGA. This CDR3 is CASSIPGQSGSYNEQFF. CDR3 coding DNA: TGTGCCAGCAGTATCCCGGGGCAGTCCGGCTCCTACAATGAGCAGTTCTTC.

The rearrangement uses TRBV7-8 and TRBJ1-2; D unclear. The CDR3 length is 13 residues. V was trimmed by 8 bases and J by 4 bases, leaving 14 bases between them. From germline, CDR1 is SGHVS and CDR2 FQNEAQ. CDR3 nucleotides: TGTGCCAGCTCCGGACCTAACCTCTATGGCTACACCTTC. It translates to CASSGPNLYGYTF.

This chain connects TRBV6-2 or TRBV6-3 to TRBJ1-5, with TRBD1 identical over 7 bases. The J segment lost 6 bases and the V segment lost 3 bases, leaving 14 bases of the junction unmatched. The length of the CDR3 is 17 residues. The germline V gene encodes CDR1 MNHEY and CDR2 SVGEGT. CDR3 loop: CASSYGHGTVGSQPQHF. The CDR3 nucleotides read TGTGCCAGCAGTTATGGCCACGGGACAGTCGGTAGTCAGCCCCAGCATTTT.

The V and J genes are TRBV28 and TRBJ1-1; D call uncertain. The CDR3 covers 12 residues. V lost 7 bases, J lost 6 bases, and 12 bases lay in between. The germline CDR1 and CDR2 sequences are MDHEN and SYDVKM. The CDR3 DNA reads TGTGCCAGCAAACTAAGCTCATCTGAAGCTTTCTTT. Amino acid sequence: CASKLSSSEAFF.

V and J are TRBV28 and TRBJ2-7; 12 bases align to TRBD1. This CDR3 is 15 amino acids long. Per germline, CDR1 MDHEN and CDR2 SYDVKM. The junction had 12 bases not matched to a gene; V was cut back by 6 bases and J by 9 bases. In nucleotides, the CDR3 is TGTGCCAGCAGCCTCATGCGGGACAGGGGGCGAGGGCAGTACTTC. It encodes CASSLMRDRGRGQYF.

V is TRBV5-6 and J is TRBJ2-6; D ambiguous. From germline, CDR1 is SGHDT and CDR2 YYEEEE. The V end lost 2 bases, the J end lost 2 bases, and 14 bases lay between the germline ends. The CDR3 extends over 17 amino acids. CDR3 sequence reads: CASSLKHGSPGANVLTF. In DNA form, the CDR3 reads TGTGCCAGCAGCTTAAAGCACGGATCTCCTGGGGCCAACGTCCTGACTTTC.

The rearrangement uses TRBV7-9 and TRBJ1-2, with a possible D match to TRBD1 (5 bases). The CDR3 contains 13 residues. The V and J ends lost 3 bases and 2 bases respectively, with 7 bases between them. In germline, CDR1 is SEHNR, CDR2 FQNEAQ (reference sequence). This chain's CDR3 is CASSFGDNYGYTF. The CDR3 DNA sequence: TGTGCCAGCAGCTTCGGGGACAACTATGGCTACACCTTC.

This clone was seen more than once but under ten times. The chain is built from TRBV7-8 and TRBJ2-1, with D unclear. The CDR3 totals 14 residues. The V gene's germline CDR1 is SGHVS and CDR2 FQNEAQ. Trimming removed 1 base at V and 5 bases at J, with 9 bases between. This CDR3 is CASSLDRLDNEQFF. The CDR3 DNA sequence: TGTGCCAGCAGCTTAGATCGCCTGGACAATGAGCAGTTCTTC.

The genes are TRBV9 and TRBJ1-2; D remains unclear. The CDR3 length is 13 residues. Germline loops: CDR1 SGDLS, CDR2 YYNGEE. Trimming took 0 bases from V and 8 from J, leaving 11 bases between them. As DNA, the CDR3 is TGTGCCAGCAGCGTAGGGGGTGCGTACGGCTACACCTTC. Protein: CASSVGGAYGYTF.

The gene calls are TRBV6-5 and TRBJ1-1, with D perhaps TRBD1 (5 bases). CDR1 is MNHEY, CDR2 SVGAGI, per germline. The CDR3 spans 13 residues. V was cut by 2 bases and J by 5 bases, with 9 bases left in between. Here the CDR3 DNA reads TGTGCCAGCAGTTACCAGGGTATGACTGAAGCTTTCTTT. Translating it yields CASSYQGMTEAFF.

The chain links TRBV28 to TRBJ1-5; D ambiguous. Trimming took off 2 bases at V and 2 bases at J, with 13 bases between the two ends. The CDR3 is 16 amino acids. From germline, CDR1 is MDHEN and CDR2 SYDVKM. CDR3 in amino acids: CASSLGFRGGNQPQHF. As DNA, the CDR3 is TGTGCCAGCAGTTTAGGGTTTCGCGGGGGCAATCAGCCCCAGCATTTT. Variable domain in full (rest from reference TRBV28 and TRBJ1-5): DVKVTQSSRYLVKRTGEKVFLECVQDMDHENMFWYRQDPGLGLRLIYFSYDVKMKEKGDIPEGYSVSREKKERFSLILESASTNQTSMYLCASSLGFRGGNQPQHFGDGTRLSIL.

Of note for this clone: One end of the junction does not line up with germline, which may come from a read error. The chain joins TRBV7-2 to TRBJ2-5; D tentatively reads TRBD1 or TRBD2 (6 bases each). There are 15 residues in the CDR3. The germline CDR1 and CDR2 sequences are SGHTA and FQGNSA. Here the CDR3 DNA reads TGTGCCAGCAACTTACAGGGCGGGGTACGGGAGACCCAGTACTTC. It specifies CASNLQGGVRETQYF.

The chain recombines TRBV18 with TRBJ1-5; D is possibly TRBD1 (5 bases). V shed 6 bases and J shed 1 base, with 10 bases lying between them. Per the germline V gene, CDR1 is KGHSH and CDR2 is LQKENI. The CDR3 has 14 amino acids. In DNA, the CDR3 is TGTGCCAGCTCTTACGGGGGAAGCAATCAGCCCCAGCATTTT. It codes for CASSYGGSNQPQHF.

The J gene is TRBJ1-1, the V gene TRBV2; D remains ambiguous. The length of the CDR3 is 11 residues. Trimming pared 6 bases from V and 1 base from J, leaving 3 bases between. The V gene's germline CDR1 is SNHLY and CDR2 FYNNEI. This CDR3 is CASRANTEAFF. CDR3 DNA: TGTGCCAGCAGGGCGAACACTGAAGCTTTCTTT.

The rearrangement joins TRBV6-5 to TRBJ2-2; D unresolved. With 6 bases removed from V and 6 bases from J, the gap between germline ends came to 11 bases. This CDR3 spans 13 amino acids. The V gene's germline CDR1 is MNHEY and CDR2 SVGAGI. Here the CDR3 reads CASSPTRSGELFF. CDR3 bases: TGTGCCAGCAGCCCAACCCGGTCCGGGGAGCTGTTTTTT.

CDR3 in amino acids: CASSLDRTYEQYF. Here the CDR3 DNA reads TGTGCCAGCAGTTTAGACAGGACCTACGAGCAGTACTTC. The chain recombines TRBV27 with TRBJ2-7, with D possibly TRBD1 on 6 matching bases. V was cut by 2 bases and J by 2 bases, with 7 bases left in between. CDR1 and CDR2 from the germline V gene are MNHEY and SMNVEV (reference sequence). CDR3 size: 13 residues.

This clone was seen just once. The chain employs TRBV15 and TRBJ2-7; D perhaps matches TRBD1 (5 bases). Germline CDR1 reads LNHNV; CDR2 reads YYDKDF (reference sequence). V lost 5 bases, J lost 2 bases, and 13 bases lay in between. This CDR3 has 14 residues. The CDR3 nucleotides are TGTGCCACCAGCGATTCAGGGTCTACCTACGAGCAGTACTTC. This sequence encodes CATSDSGSTYEQYF.

The chain links TRBV13 to TRBJ2-7, with 8 bases identical to TRBD2. V was pared by 5 bases and J by 9 bases, with 21 bases of the junction left unmatched. This CDR3 has 17 residues. The germline V gene encodes CDR1 PRHDT and CDR2 FYEKMQ (reference sequence). DNA of the CDR3: TGTGCCAGCAGCCCCAGTTTGCGGGGGGATCCTTCGGCCGGGCAGTACTTC. Translation gives CASSPSLRGDPSAGQYF.

The V and J genes are TRBV5-4 and TRBJ1-2; D perhaps matches TRBD1 (6 bases). V dropped 4 bases and J dropped 4 bases, with 14 bases sitting between them. CDR1 SGHNT and CDR2 YYREEE come from the germline V gene (reference sequence). The CDR3 totals 14 residues. This CDR3 reads CASSRDGGGYGYTF. Here the CDR3 DNA reads TGTGCCAGCAGCCGCGACGGGGGCGGCTATGGCTACACCTTC.

V and J are TRBV5-6 and TRBJ2-7; no reliable D call. Trimming left V 3 bases short and J 0 bases short, with 7 bases between. This CDR3 region has 13 residues. The V gene's germline CDR1 is SGHDT and CDR2 YYEEEE. The CDR3 DNA sequence: TGTGCCAGCAGCTATGGGCCCTCCTACGAGCAGTACTTC. Translated, it gives CASSYGPSYEQYF.

CDR3 bases: TGTGCCAGCAGCTTCGGTTTGAACACTGAAGCTTTCTTT. As protein: CASSFGLNTEAFF. This chain connects TRBV12-3 or TRBV12-4 to TRBJ1-1; D remains ambiguous. V was cut by 6 bases and J by 0 bases, with 8 bases left in between. The CDR3 spans 13 residues.

The V call is TRBV4-1, the J call TRBJ1-5; D remains unclear. Trimming left V 4 bases short and J 1 base short, with 8 bases between. The CDR3 covers 14 residues. Germline CDR1 is MGHRA and CDR2 is YSYEKL. The CDR3 sequence is CASSPGGSNQPQHF. The CDR3 DNA reads TGCGCCAGCAGCCCTGGCGGGAGCAATCAGCCCCAGCATTTT.

The chain links TRBV15 to TRBJ2-7; D uncertain. Germline loops: CDR1 LNHNV, CDR2 YYDKDF (reference sequence). V dropped 0 bases and J dropped 7 bases, with 7 bases sitting between them. The CDR3 is made up of 12 amino acids. CDR3 sequence: CATSRDRPEQYF. CDR3 coding DNA: TGTGCCACCAGCAGAGACCGACCAGAGCAGTACTTC. Together with reference TRBV15 and TRBJ2-7, the CDR3 gives the full variable domain: DAMVIQNPRYQVTQFGKPVTLSCSQTLNHNVMYWYQQKSSQAPKLLFHYYDKDFNNEADTPDNFQSRRPNTSFCFLDIRSPGLGDTAMYLCATSRDRPEQYFGPGTRLTVT.